This T cell receptor (beta chain) was sequenced in a study of shared clonotypes between healthy human individuals. Study-level points and caveats: Among donors, the sharing of clonotypes was expected to be influenced by sequencing depth. Sampling covered blood only; tissue repertoires likely differ.

V was pared by 3 bases and J by 4 bases, with 2 bases of the junction left unmatched. There are 14 residues in the CDR3. CDR1 and CDR2 from the germline V gene are SEHNR and FQNEAQ (reference sequence). A word on this clone: What it recognizes is unknown.

Negatively enriched CD4+ T cells were divided by CD45RA into naive and memory. Assay runs were performed at deep level. Sequenced by immunoSEQ multiplex PCR; TCRdb stores in-frame clones only, minus some. The sample has about 520,000 clones, about 96% seen once. The sequencing sample was made of naive CD4+ T cells sorted from blood. Subset described: CD45RA+ positively selected. The gene calls are TRBV7-9 and TRBJ2-3, with 9 bases lining up with TRBD2. The source of this sequence is a woman aged 25 to 39 in good health. In DNA, the CDR3 is TGTGCCAGCAGCTTCAGCGGGAGGCCAGATACGCAGTATTTT. It encodes CASSFSGRPDTQYF. The variable domain in full, completed from reference TRBV7-9 and TRBJ2-3, reads DTGVSQNPRHKITKRGQNVTFRCDPISEHNRLYWYRQTLGQGPEFLTYFQNEAQLEKSRLLSDRFSAERPKGSFSTLEIQRTEQGDSAMYLCASSFSGRPDTQYFGPGTRLTVL.